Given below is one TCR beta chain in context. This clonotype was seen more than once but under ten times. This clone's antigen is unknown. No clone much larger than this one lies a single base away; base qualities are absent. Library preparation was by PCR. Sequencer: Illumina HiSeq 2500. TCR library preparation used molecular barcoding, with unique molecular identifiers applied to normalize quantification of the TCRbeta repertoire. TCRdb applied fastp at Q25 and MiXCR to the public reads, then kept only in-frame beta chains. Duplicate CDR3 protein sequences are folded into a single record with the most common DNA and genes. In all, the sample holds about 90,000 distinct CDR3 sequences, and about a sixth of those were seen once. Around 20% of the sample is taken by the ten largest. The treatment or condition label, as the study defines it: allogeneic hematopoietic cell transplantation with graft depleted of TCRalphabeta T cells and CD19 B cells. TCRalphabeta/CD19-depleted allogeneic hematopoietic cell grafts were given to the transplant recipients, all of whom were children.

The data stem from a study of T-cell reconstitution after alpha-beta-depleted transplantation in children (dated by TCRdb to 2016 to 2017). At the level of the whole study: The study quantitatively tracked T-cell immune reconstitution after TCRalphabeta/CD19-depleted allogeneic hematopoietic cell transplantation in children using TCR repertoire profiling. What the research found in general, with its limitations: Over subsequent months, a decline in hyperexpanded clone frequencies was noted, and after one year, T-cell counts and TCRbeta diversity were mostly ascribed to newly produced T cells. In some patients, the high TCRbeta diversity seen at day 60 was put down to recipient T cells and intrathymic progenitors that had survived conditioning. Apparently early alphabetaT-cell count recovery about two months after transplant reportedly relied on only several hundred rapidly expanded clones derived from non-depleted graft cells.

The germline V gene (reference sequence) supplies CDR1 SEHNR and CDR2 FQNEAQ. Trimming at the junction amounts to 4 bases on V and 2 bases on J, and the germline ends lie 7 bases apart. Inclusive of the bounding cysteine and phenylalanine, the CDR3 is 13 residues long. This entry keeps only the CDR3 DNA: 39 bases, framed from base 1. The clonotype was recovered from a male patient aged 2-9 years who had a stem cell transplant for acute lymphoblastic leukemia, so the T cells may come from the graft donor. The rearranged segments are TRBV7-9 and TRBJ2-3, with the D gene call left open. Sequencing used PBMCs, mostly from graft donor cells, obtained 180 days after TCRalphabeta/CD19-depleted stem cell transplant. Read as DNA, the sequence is TGTGCCAGCAGCTCCCGTCCCACAGATACGCAGTATTTT. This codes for CASSSRPTDTQYF.